This paragraph covers one T cell receptor beta chain sequence. This specimen belongs to a study of blood T cell repertoires in COVID-19. Study-level background: The study drew acute and convalescent COVID-19 samples from the United States, Italy and Spain. PBMCs, B-cell-depleted T cells, or T cells were the source of the cDNA or gDNA that made up the material.

How the authors handled the data: For nucleated cells, counts were estimated from reference gene primer amplification. This table comes from immunoSEQ multiplex PCR, and its TCRdb copy is limited to in-frame clones, with some not included. The V and J calls and clone size are taken from that table; D and trimming were inferred from the DNA. Among approximately 190,000 clones listed, 87% were seen once. From germline, CDR1 is SNHLY and CDR2 FYNNEI. The CDR3 loop spans 15 amino acids. Trimming took 7 bases from V and 0 from J; bases not matched to a gene: 5. The sample consisted of peripheral blood. The V gene is TRBV2, the J gene TRBJ2-2; 7 bases fit TRBD2. The source is a man in his sixties with active or convalescent COVID-19. The CDR3 region is CASISGGANTGELFF. In DNA, the CDR3 is TGTGCCAGCATAAGTGGGGGGGCGAACACCGGGGAGCTGTTTTTT.